The 32 T cell receptor beta chains listed next were all sequenced from one sample in a study of OX40 agonist ivuxolimab in advanced cancers. Some clones are missing from TCRdb's copy, which holds only in-frame ones; the method was immunoSEQ multiplex PCR. This table has about 41,000 clones, 70% to 85% appearing once. The specimen comprised CD4+ or CD8+ T cells sorted from blood, sampled in a trial of the OX40 agonist ivuxolimab. These receptors came from an adult with an advanced solid tumor such as melanoma, head and neck, liver or kidney cancer.

The chain joins TRBV28 to TRBJ2-5, with 8 bases aligning to TRBD1. TRBJ2-7 explains the end of the DNA better; the J call may be wrong. The germline V gene encodes CDR1 MDHEN and CDR2 SYDVKM. The CDR3 has 14 residues. In nucleotides, the CDR3 is TGTGCCAGCAGCCCCCTGGACAGGGACTACGAGCAGTACTTC. Translating gives CASSPLDRDYEQYF.

This chain connects TRBV5-6 to TRBJ1-1; weak D call: TRBD1 (5 bases). CDR3 length equals 17 residues. The germline V gene has CDR1 SGHDT and CDR2 YYEEEE. Trimming cost V 1 base and J 1 base, with 17 bases left between them. In nucleotides, the CDR3 is TGTGCCAGCAGCTTGTTGTCTAAGGGGCCTTGGAACACTGAAGCTTTCTTT. This translates into CASSLLSKGPWNTEAFF.

The chain links TRBV2 to TRBJ2-2; tentative D call: TRBD2 (5 bases). Trimming shortened V by 3 bases and J by 9 bases, and 14 bases separated the two germline ends. CDR1 SNHLY and CDR2 FYNNEI come from the germline V gene. The CDR3 sequence is 14 residues long. The CDR3 region is CASSEEADTRELFF. The CDR3 DNA reads TGTGCCAGCAGTGAGGAGGCGGATACCCGGGAGCTGTTTTTT.

V and J are TRBV15 and TRBJ2-5, with 10 bases that match TRBD2. This CDR3 spans 17 amino acids. CDR1 and CDR2 from the germline V gene are LNHNV and YYDKDF (reference sequence). Losses at the gene ends were 5 bases for V and 5 bases for J; bases not matched to a gene: 14. CDR3 nucleotide sequence: TGTGCCACCAGCGGACCCATCTCGGGACTAGCGAGGGAGACCCAGTACTTC. It yields the protein CATSGPISGLARETQYF.

J is TRBJ2-2 and V is TRBV4-1; TRBD1 is a possible D gene (6 bases). This CDR3 comprises 16 residues. Trimming pared 1 base from V and 9 bases from J, leaving 18 bases between. Germline CDR1 and CDR2: MGHRA and YSYEKL. The CDR3 protein is CASSQVISGVSRELFF. CDR3 coding DNA: TGCGCCAGCAGCCAAGTAATCTCAGGGGTAAGCCGGGAGCTGTTTTTT.

This rearrangement joins TRBV9 to TRBJ1-2; 8 nucleotides agree with TRBD1. With V trimmed by 4 bases and J by 2 bases, 4 bases remained unmatched. Germline CDR1 and CDR2: SGDLS and YYNGEE. CDR3 length: 14 amino acids. CDR3: CASSSGQGNYGYTF. CDR3 nucleotides: TGTGCCAGCAGCTCCGGACAGGGCAACTATGGCTACACCTTC.

This sequence joins TRBV4-3 and TRBJ2-1, with 8 bases that match TRBD1. J was trimmed by 5 bases and V by 4 bases; bases with no gene match: 4. Germline V gene data show CDR1 as LGHNA and CDR2 as YSLEER. This CDR3 comprises 14 residues. CDR3 loop: CASSLDRGDNEQFF. In DNA, the CDR3 is TGCGCCAGCAGCCTCGACAGGGGCGACAATGAGCAGTTCTTC.

This clone was counted only a few times. One base away lies a much larger clone, so this may be a sequencing read error. Other DNA sequences in the same sample also yield this CDR3. V usage is TRBV7-9 and J usage is TRBJ2-1; D is unresolved. Trimming took off 1 base at V and 7 bases at J, with 5 bases between the two ends. The CDR3 totals 12 residues. Looked up from germline, CDR1 is SEHNR and CDR2 is FQNEAQ (reference sequence). The CDR3 region has the DNA TGTGCCAGCAGCTTAGATGGGAATGAGCAGTTCTTC. Amino acids: CASSLDGNEQFF.

The table lists this clone with a few counts. This sequence joins TRBV9 and TRBJ2-5, with 8 positions matching TRBD2. Per the germline V gene, CDR1 is SGDLS and CDR2 is YYNGEE. V gave up 0 bases and J gave up 5 bases; unmatched junction bases: 9. The CDR3 loop spans 16 amino acids. CDR3 protein: CASSVDPGTSRETQYF. The CDR3 nucleotides read TGTGCCAGCAGCGTAGATCCCGGGACTAGTCGGGAGACCCAGTACTTC.

The chain employs TRBV29-1 and TRBJ2-2; no definite D call. With 4 bases removed from V and 5 bases from J, the gap between germline ends came to 11 bases. Germline-derived CDR1 and CDR2 are SQVTM and ANQGSEA. This CDR3 has 13 residues. The chain's CDR3 is CSVGVPLTGELFF. The CDR3 bases are TGCAGCGTTGGAGTTCCTTTAACCGGGGAGCTGTTTTTT.

CDR3: CASRRRPEGEKLFF. CDR3 nucleotide sequence: TGTGCCAGCAGGCGCCGTCCCGAGGGTGAAAAACTGTTTTTT. V usage is TRBV6-5 and J usage is TRBJ1-4, with D uncertain. This CDR3 spans 14 amino acids. V was clipped by 6 bases and J by 7 bases, with 15 bases between them. The germline CDR1 and CDR2 sequences are MNHEY and SVGAGI.

The CDR3 loop reads CASSLAAVRGKLFF. The CDR3 DNA reads TGCGCCAGCAGCTTGGCGGCAGTTCGAGGAAAACTGTTTTTT. The V and J genes are TRBV5-1 and TRBJ1-4; D remains ambiguous. Germline CDR1 SGHRS, CDR2 YFSETQ. The CDR3 has 14 amino acids. V lost 0 bases and J lost 10, with 13 bases in between.

The chain is built from TRBV5-8 and TRBJ1-5; no definite D call. This CDR3 spans 14 amino acids. Between the trimmed V and J ends, which lost 0 bases and 1 base, there was a span of 5 bases. CDR1 and CDR2 from the germline V gene are SGHTS and YDEGEE. This CDR3 is CASSLGPSNQPQHF. In nucleotides, the CDR3 is TGTGCCAGCAGCTTGGGACCGAGCAATCAGCCCCAGCATTTT.

There are a few counts of this clone. The V and J genes are TRBV18 and TRBJ1-5, with D possibly TRBD1 on 6 matching bases. The CDR3 extends over 14 amino acids. With 5 bases removed from V and 3 bases from J, the gap between germline ends came to 11 bases. Germline CDR1 is KGHSH and CDR2 is LQKENI. CDR3 DNA sequence: TGTGCCAGCTCATCCTCAGGGGACAATCAGCCCCAGCATTTT. Amino acid sequence: CASSSSGDNQPQHF. The full variable domain, completed using reference TRBV18 and TRBJ1-5, is NAGVMQNPRHLVRRRGQEARLRCSPMKGHSHVYWYRQLPEEGLKFMVYLQKENIIDESGMPKERFSAEFPKEGPSILRIQQVVRGDSAAYFCASSSSGDNQPQHFGDGTRLSIL.

The chain joins TRBV5-6 to TRBJ1-1; 7 bases align to TRBD1. This CDR3 has 17 residues. Per germline, CDR1 SGHDT and CDR2 YYEEEE. V was clipped by 4 bases and J by 0 bases; unmatched bases: 12. Here the CDR3 DNA reads TGTGCCAGCAGCCCCGTCGACAGGGATCTTATGAACACTGAAGCTTTCTTT. Translation: CASSPVDRDLMNTEAFF.

The chain joins TRBV5-1 to TRBJ1-2; D call uncertain. The V gene's germline CDR1 is SGHRS and CDR2 YFSETQ. V lost 5 bases to trimming and J lost 2 bases, with 10 bases between them. The CDR3 spans 13 residues. As DNA, the CDR3 is TGCGCCAGCAGTTTCTCGGCGAACTATGGCTACACCTTC. Translating gives CASSFSANYGYTF.

The chain couples TRBV10-3 to TRBJ1-3, with D possibly TRBD1 on 5 matching bases. CDR1 is ENHRY and CDR2 is SYGVKD in the germline V gene. Trimming cost V 8 bases and J 3 bases, with 14 bases left between them. The CDR3 totals 14 residues. The CDR3: CAIAQGAGGNTIYF. The CDR3 bases are TGTGCCATCGCGCAGGGTGCCGGTGGAAACACCATATATTTT.

The chain employs TRBV10-3 and TRBJ1-2; D uncertain. V shed 3 bases and J shed 0 bases, with 14 bases lying between them. The CDR3 is 16 amino acids. Germline loops: CDR1 ENHRY, CDR2 SYGVKD. CDR3 amino acids: CAISDDPTLANYGYTF. The CDR3 DNA is TGTGCCATCAGTGATGACCCCACCCTTGCTAACTATGGCTACACCTTC.

V is TRBV30 and J is TRBJ2-4; no clear D. Germline V CDR1 and CDR2: GTSNPN, SVGIG (reference sequence). The CDR3 length is 11 residues. V was pared by 3 bases and J by 5 bases, with 5 bases between. CDR3: CAWRAENIQYF. CDR3 coding DNA: TGTGCCTGGAGGGCCGAAAACATTCAGTACTTC.

This chain links TRBV6-1 with TRBJ1-5; TRBD1 is a possible D gene (6 bases). Trimming took off 0 bases at V and 4 bases at J, with 10 bases between the two ends. This CDR3 has 15 amino acids. Looked up from germline, CDR1 is MNHNS and CDR2 is SASEGT. The CDR3 DNA sequence: TGTGCCAGCAGTGAAGCAGGGGGAGAAAATCAGCCCCAGCATTTT. It encodes CASSEAGGENQPQHF.

This chain uses TRBV9 with TRBJ2-3, with D possibly being TRBD2 (6 bases). V lost 4 bases and J lost 2, with 14 bases in between. The germline CDR1 and CDR2 sequences are SGDLS and YYNGEE. CDR3 length equals 15 residues. In nucleotides, the CDR3 is TGTGCCAGCAGCCCAGGACTACTAATCACAGATACGCAGTATTTT. This translates into CASSPGLLITDTQYF.

This chain uses TRBV2 with TRBJ2-7; TRBD2 matches 11 bases. Trimming took 7 bases from V and 2 from J; bases not matched to a gene: 7. The CDR3 spans 15 residues. CDR1 is SNHLY, CDR2 FYNNEI, per germline. The CDR3 protein is CASTGGLADTYEQYF. The CDR3, as DNA: TGTGCCAGCACTGGGGGACTAGCGGACACCTACGAGCAGTACTTC.

The chain links TRBV6-6 to TRBJ1-5; D unclear. With 4 bases removed from V and 0 bases from J, the gap between germline ends came to 7 bases. In germline, CDR1 is MNHNY, CDR2 SVGAGI (reference sequence). The CDR3 is 14 residues long. The CDR3 sequence: CASSWSNSNQPQHF. The CDR3 DNA is TGTGCCAGCAGTTGGTCCAATAGCAATCAGCCCCAGCATTTT.

The chain combines TRBV9 with TRBJ1-3; 7 positions agree with TRBD1. After removal of 3 bases from V and 2 bases from J, the junction contained 5 bases not matched to a gene. The CDR3 spans 15 residues. Germline V gene lookup returns CDR1 SGDLS and CDR2 YYNGEE. This CDR3 reads CASSGDRAAGNTIYF. The CDR3, as DNA: TGTGCCAGCAGCGGCGACAGGGCTGCTGGAAACACCATATATTTT.

The chain recombines TRBV9 with TRBJ2-1; no reliable D call. This CDR3 is built from 13 residues. Trimming pared 0 bases from V and 4 bases from J, leaving 5 bases between. Germline CDR1 reads SGDLS; CDR2 reads YYNGEE. CDR3 DNA: TGTGCCAGCAGCGTAGTAGAATACAATGAGCAGTTCTTC. It yields the protein CASSVVEYNEQFF.

The CDR3 DNA reads as TGTGCCAGTAGTGGTGTAGCGCAAGAGACCCAGTACTTC. It codes for CASSGVAQETQYF. The chain joins TRBV19 to TRBJ2-5; possibly TRBD2 for D (5 bases). In germline, CDR1 is LNHDA, CDR2 SQIVND (reference sequence). The CDR3 sequence is 13 residues long. Trimming shortened V by 5 bases and J by 2 bases, and 9 bases separated the two germline ends.

The chain has TRBV5-6 and TRBJ2-3; D is possibly TRBD1 (5 bases). Germline V gene data show CDR1 as SGHDT and CDR2 as YYEEEE. The V end lost 2 bases, the J end lost 3 bases, and 13 bases lay between the germline ends. There are 15 residues in the CDR3. CDR3 sequence: CASSLAGPMTDTQYF. CDR3 bases: TGTGCCAGCAGCTTAGCAGGGCCGATGACAGATACGCAGTATTTT.

V is TRBV2 and J is TRBJ1-2; TRBD1 might be the D (5 bases). This CDR3 is built from 12 residues. The germline V and J ends were trimmed by 4 bases and 7 bases, with 10 bases remaining between them. Per the germline V gene, CDR1 is SNHLY and CDR2 is FYNNEI. Here the CDR3 reads CASSAGEGGYTF. The CDR3 coding sequence is TGTGCCAGCAGTGCGGGGGAGGGTGGCTACACCTTC. The full variable domain, rest sourced from reference TRBV2 and TRBJ1-2, is EPEVTQTPSHQVTQMGQEVILRCVPISNHLYFYWYRQILGQKVEFLVSFYNNEISEKSEIFDDQFSVERPDGSNFTLKIRSTKLEDSAMYFCASSAGEGGYTFGSGTRLTVV.

CDR3 residues: CASSPRGDSPTDTQYF. CDR3 bases: TGTGCCAGCAGCCCTCGGGGGGACTCCCCCACAGATACGCAGTATTTT. This rearrangement joins TRBV9 to TRBJ2-3; 7 bases match TRBD2. Germline V CDR1 and CDR2: SGDLS, YYNGEE. V lost 4 bases, J lost 2 bases, and 10 bases stayed unmatched. This CDR3 has 16 amino acids.

The V and J genes are TRBV30 and TRBJ2-4; tentative D call: TRBD2 (5 bases). CDR3 length equals 17 residues. V lost 1 base and J 0 bases, leaving 16 bases between the germline ends. From germline, CDR1 is GTSNPN and CDR2 SVGIG (reference sequence). In nucleotides, the CDR3 is TGTGCCTGGAGTGCCGGGGTGGGTGATCTAGCCAAAAACATTCAGTACTTC. The encoded protein is CAWSAGVGDLAKNIQYF.

The J gene is TRBJ2-7, the V gene TRBV4-3; TRBD1 matches at 7 bases. Germline V gene lookup returns CDR1 LGHNA and CDR2 YSLEER. J gave up 3 bases and V 1 base, and 3 bases lay outside the gene matches. The CDR3 contains 14 residues. CDR3 amino acids: CASSQVRGLYEQYF. The CDR3 coding sequence is TGCGCCAGCAGCCAAGTAAGGGGGCTCTACGAGCAGTACTTC.

The chain carries TRBV6-6 and TRBJ1-2; 8 bases are shared with TRBD1. CDR1 is MNHNY and CDR2 is SVGAGI in the germline V gene (reference sequence). Unmatched junction bases numbered 8, after V lost 5 bases and J lost 3 bases. The CDR3 has 15 amino acids. The CDR3 bases are TGTGCCAGCAGTGGGCAGGGGGCAGGCGACTATGGCTACACCTTC. Its translation: CASSGQGAGDYGYTF.